These 6 T cell receptor beta chains came from one sample sequenced in a study of T cells in localized non-small cell lung cancer. Sequencing was performed with immunoSEQ multiplex PCR; in TCRdb, only in-frame clones are kept and a portion is missing. The table has roughly 40,000 clones, around 81% seen once; the top ten hold roughly 6.6%. Sequencing used peripheral blood mononuclear cells, obtained before any cancer treatment. The origin of the receptors is a male donor at least 60 years old with stage II lung adenocarcinoma.

The chain combines TRBV5-1 with TRBJ1-1; D gene uncertain. This CDR3 has 8 residues. Germline CDR1 is SGHRS and CDR2 is YFSETQ. V lost 7 bases and J 11 bases, leaving 6 bases between the germline ends. The CDR3 is CASPNAFF. CDR3 nucleotides: TGCGCCAGCCCCAATGCTTTCTTT.

This clone was observed a handful of times. The chain combines TRBV28 with TRBJ2-2; D is unresolved. CDR1 is MDHEN and CDR2 is SYDVKM in the germline V gene. V lost 8 bases to trimming and J lost 2 bases, with 9 bases between them. The CDR3 is 13 residues long. The CDR3 DNA reads TGTGCCAGCCGACTCGCTAACACCGGGGAGCTGTTTTTT. Translating gives CASRLANTGELFF.

This sequence joins TRBV19 and TRBJ1-3; the D is unclear. This CDR3 has 18 amino acids. Germline-derived CDR1 and CDR2 are LNHDA and SQIVND (reference sequence). Trimming stripped 2 bases from V and 1 base from J, with 18 bases between. DNA for the CDR3: TGTGCCAGTAGTATACCCAAGGGAGCAGGATCATCTGGAAACACCATATATTTT. Translating gives CASSIPKGAGSSGNTIYF.

This chain connects TRBV11-2 to TRBJ2-5; weak D call: TRBD1 (6 bases). From germline, CDR1 is SGHAT and CDR2 FQNNGV. This CDR3 is built from 15 residues. Between the trimmed V and J ends, which lost 4 bases and 5 bases, there was a span of 17 bases. CDR3 nucleotides: TGTGCCAGCAGCTCTCATCTAGGGGGTGAGGAGACCCAGTACTTC. Protein product: CASSSHLGGEETQYF.

The DNA for the CDR3 is TGTGCCAGCAGCTTAACAGGGAATACTGAAGCTTTCTTT. Translating it yields CASSLTGNTEAFF. V gene TRBV11-2 combines with J gene TRBJ1-1; D might be TRBD1 (6 bases). The V gene lost 2 bases and the J gene lost 5 bases, with 9 bases spanning the gap. CDR3 size: 13 residues. Germline CDR1 reads SGHAT; CDR2 reads FQNNGV.

This clone occurred a few times. The chain employs TRBV6-4 and TRBJ2-4; possible D gene TRBD2, 5 bases. The germline V gene has CDR1 MRHNA and CDR2 SNTAGT. Trimming left V 2 bases short and J 3 bases short, with 11 bases between. There are 15 residues in the CDR3. CDR3 protein: CASSDTFRDKNIQYF. CDR3 sequence (DNA): TGTGCCAGCAGTGACACCTTTCGGGACAAAAACATTCAGTACTTC.